The text below deals with one TCR beta chain. This sample was taken from a study of T cell repertoires in cytomegalovirus infection. There are 15 residues in the CDR3. Trimming cost V 5 bases and J 8 bases; bases outside gene matches: 9. Germline CDR1 reads SGHAT; CDR2 reads FQNNGV. Via MiXCR, TCRdb re-called the reads, giving one row per CDR3 protein. The data contain more than 150,000 distinct CDR3 sequences, 17% of them seen just once; the ten biggest clones take up over 15%. This sequence originates from a human donor in good health (CMV status not recorded). Some clones in this sample may be carry-over from other donors' samples. This rearrangement joins TRBV11-2 to TRBJ2-4, with TRBD1 matching over 10 bases. The sample taken for sequencing was CD8+ T cells from PBMCs. The CDR3 DNA follows: TGTGCCAGCAGCGTCGACAGGGGGCCGCAACACATTCAGTACTTC. It codes for CASSVDRGPQHIQYF.